Presented here are 5 T cell receptor beta chains from one specimen sequenced in a study of blood T cell repertoires in COVID-19 (dated by TCRdb to about 2020). Libraries were prepared through the immunoSEQ multiplex PCR assay. The table was pulled from immuneACCESS by TCRdb, which kept in-frame rearrangements only. Such tables lose some clones; where checked, under half of the loss comes from unresolved V genes, and the rest has no known cause. The sample includes more than 12,000 clones, with 80% to 90% observed a single time. The ten largest make up roughly a third of the sample. The sample taken for sequencing was peripheral blood. These receptors all come from a human donor in a cohort sampled during active COVID-19.

V is TRBV18 and J is TRBJ2-7, with a weak D call TRBD1 (5 bases). Germline CDR1 reads KGHSH; CDR2 reads LQKENI. Trimming stripped 3 bases from V and 0 bases from J, with 12 bases between. The length of the CDR3 is 15 residues. In nucleotides, the CDR3 is TGTGCCAGCTCACCGGGGCAGGGTAGCTCCTACGAGCAGTACTTC. It specifies CASSPGQGSSYEQYF.

This clone was found a few times. The genes are TRBV4-3 and TRBJ2-2; TRBD2 aligns across 11 bases. The CDR3 is 17 residues long. J lost 4 bases, V lost 0 bases, and 4 bases had no gene match. The germline gives CDR1 LGHNA, CDR2 YSLEER. The CDR3 protein is CASSQELAGAVTGELFF. CDR3 nucleotide sequence: TGCGCCAGCAGCCAAGAACTAGCGGGAGCGGTCACCGGGGAGCTGTTTTTT.

The V call is TRBV4-1, the J call TRBJ2-2; 7 bases align to TRBD2. Germline V gene data show CDR1 as MGHRA and CDR2 as YSYEKL. Losses at the gene ends were 2 bases for V and 6 bases for J; bases not matched to a gene: 6. The CDR3 consists of 15 residues. The CDR3 bases are TGCGCCAGCAGCCAACCCGGCCTAGCGGCCGGGGAGCTGTTTTTT. Its protein is CASSQPGLAAGELFF.

The V gene is TRBV9, the J gene TRBJ2-7; no reliable D call. The germline V and J ends were trimmed by 2 bases and 6 bases, with 12 bases remaining between them. Looked up from germline, CDR1 is SGDLS and CDR2 is YYNGEE. CDR3 length: 13 residues. CDR3 sequence: CASSVAPGFEQYF. In nucleotides, the CDR3 is TGTGCCAGCAGCGTGGCTCCCGGGTTCGAGCAGTACTTC.

The J gene is TRBJ1-2, the V gene TRBV4-2; 11 nucleotides match TRBD1. Germline lookup yields CDR1 LGHNA and CDR2 YNFKEQ. After removal of 0 bases from V and 6 bases from J, the junction contained 9 bases not matched to a gene. The CDR3 has 17 amino acids. The CDR3 here is CASSQDLPGQGVNGYTF. The CDR3 DNA reads TGTGCCAGCAGCCAAGATCTTCCGGGACAGGGGGTAAATGGCTACACCTTC.